This entry features one TCR beta chain sequence. Its target is not known. The repertoire was sequenced with immunoSEQ multiplex PCR; TCRdb's copy has only in-frame clones and lacks some. Of some 2.1 million clones in the sample, about 94% are singletons; the top ten hold 0.9% to 1.4%. The entry originates in a study of shared clonotypes between healthy human individuals. In the study overall: Each donor's CD8 memory used one plate, CD8 naive two, each CD4 subset three.

Looked up from germline, CDR1 is SGHRS and CDR2 is YFSETQ. The length of the CDR3 is 14 residues. Germline trimming cut 0 bases from V and 3 bases from J; bases unmatched to any gene: 2. Regarding the study as a whole: A generally larger estimated richness was seen in naive subsets than in memory subsets.

Positively selected for CCR7, the CD45RO-negative cells used as naive CD8 cells excluded terminally differentiated effector memory CD45RA+ cells. The sample taken for sequencing was naive CD8+ T cells sorted from blood. The sequence was collected from a man aged 18 to 29 in good health. The V and J genes are TRBV5-1 and TRBJ2-7; 8 nucleotides align to TRBD1. The CDR3 loop reads CASSLATGDYEQYF. DNA of the CDR3: TGCGCCAGCAGCTTGGCGACAGGGGACTACGAGCAGTACTTC. The variable domain in full, completed from reference TRBV5-1 and TRBJ2-7, reads KAGVTQTPRYLIKTRGQQVTLSCSPISGHRSVSWYQQTPGQGLQFLFEYFSETQRNKGNFPGRFSGRQFSNSRSEMNVSTLELGDSALYLCASSLATGDYEQYFGPGTRLTVT.